Below are 7 T cell receptor beta chains sequenced from a single sample in a study of cytomegalovirus exposure and HLA in healthy donors. Primers: 60 Vbeta forward and 13 Jbeta reverse. The repertoire was sequenced with immunoSEQ multiplex PCR; TCRdb's copy has only in-frame clones and lacks some. The sample holds approximately 150,000 clones, 77% seen once. Sequencing was done on a sample of PBMCs. The origin of the receptors is a woman in her 30s in good health and CMV-seronegative.

In nucleotides, the CDR3 is TGTGCCAGCAGCCAAGCCGGTTTTTATTATGGGGGGGGGACCTACGAGCAGTACTTC. Its translation is CASSQAGFYYGGGTYEQYF. This chain uses TRBV4-2 with TRBJ2-7; the match to TRBD2 covers 7 bases. The ends lost 1 base at V and 2 bases at J; junction bases unmatched: 17. CDR3 size: 19 residues. Germline lookup yields CDR1 LGHNA and CDR2 YNFKEQ.

This clone has just one count. The chain couples TRBV30 to TRBJ2-7; the match to TRBD2 covers 13 bases. The junction had 11 bases not matched to a gene; V was cut back by 3 bases and J by 3 bases. CDR1 is GTSNPN and CDR2 is SVGIG in the germline V gene (reference sequence). The CDR3 length is 17 residues. The DNA for the CDR3 is TGTGCCTGGAGGAAGGGACTAGCGGGACACACCTACTACGAGCAGTACTTC. It codes for CAWRKGLAGHTYYEQYF.

The rearrangement joins TRBV7-9 to TRBJ1-4; 9 positions agree with TRBD1. Germline assignment: CDR1 SEHNR and CDR2 FQNEAQ (reference sequence). J was trimmed by 3 bases and V by 5 bases; bases with no gene match: 4. The CDR3 sequence is 15 residues long. This CDR3 is CASSQGTGPNEKLFF. In DNA form, the CDR3 reads TGTGCCAGCAGCCAGGGGACAGGGCCTAATGAAAAACTGTTTTTT.

This clone was detected a few times. The chain couples TRBV5-1 to TRBJ2-3, with 7 positions matching TRBD1. The CDR3 is 14 residues long. Germline values: CDR1 SGHRS, CDR2 YFSETQ. V lost 5 bases, J lost 0 bases, and 3 bases stayed unmatched. DNA of the CDR3: TGCGCCAGCAGACAGGGGACAAGCACAGATACGCAGTATTTT. The encoded protein is CASRQGTSTDTQYF.

The rearrangement uses TRBV10-3 and TRBJ1-2; TRBD1 aligns across 7 bases. With 10 bases clipped from V and 1 base from J, the junction kept 12 bases outside the gene matches. This CDR3 contains 15 residues. The germline CDR1 and CDR2 sequences are ENHRY and SYGVKD. The CDR3, as DNA: TGTGCCACGACATCAGGGGGATGGGATAACTATGGCTACACCTTC. Residues: CATTSGGWDNYGYTF.

This clone has just one count. This chain connects TRBV7-9 to TRBJ1-4; 11 bases map to TRBD1. The germline gives CDR1 SEHNR, CDR2 FQNEAQ (reference sequence). The CDR3 loop spans 15 amino acids. Trimming cost V 0 bases and J 7 bases; bases outside gene matches: 1. In DNA, the CDR3 is TGTGCCAGCAGCTTAGCCGGACAGGGGGCTGAAAAACTGTTTTTT. Amino acids: CASSLAGQGAEKLFF.

The genes are TRBV18 and TRBJ1-5; 9 positions agree with TRBD1. The ends lost 3 bases at V and 7 bases at J; junction bases unmatched: 4. CDR1 and CDR2 from the germline V gene are KGHSH and LQKENI. The CDR3 runs 14 residues. CDR3 region: CASSPTGGRQPQHF. The CDR3 DNA sequence: TGTGCCAGCTCACCGACAGGGGGGAGACAGCCCCAGCATTTT.